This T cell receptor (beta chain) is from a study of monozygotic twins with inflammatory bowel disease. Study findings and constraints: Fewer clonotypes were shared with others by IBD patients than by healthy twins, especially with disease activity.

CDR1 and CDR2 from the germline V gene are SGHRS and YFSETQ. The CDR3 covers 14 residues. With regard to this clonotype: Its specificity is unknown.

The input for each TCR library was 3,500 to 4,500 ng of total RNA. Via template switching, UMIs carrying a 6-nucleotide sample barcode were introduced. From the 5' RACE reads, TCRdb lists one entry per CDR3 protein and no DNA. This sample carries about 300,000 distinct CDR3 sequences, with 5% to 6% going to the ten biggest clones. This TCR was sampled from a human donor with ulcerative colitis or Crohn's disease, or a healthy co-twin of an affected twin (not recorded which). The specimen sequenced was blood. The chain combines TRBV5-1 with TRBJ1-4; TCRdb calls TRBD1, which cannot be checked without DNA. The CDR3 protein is CASSSGSYNEKLFF.